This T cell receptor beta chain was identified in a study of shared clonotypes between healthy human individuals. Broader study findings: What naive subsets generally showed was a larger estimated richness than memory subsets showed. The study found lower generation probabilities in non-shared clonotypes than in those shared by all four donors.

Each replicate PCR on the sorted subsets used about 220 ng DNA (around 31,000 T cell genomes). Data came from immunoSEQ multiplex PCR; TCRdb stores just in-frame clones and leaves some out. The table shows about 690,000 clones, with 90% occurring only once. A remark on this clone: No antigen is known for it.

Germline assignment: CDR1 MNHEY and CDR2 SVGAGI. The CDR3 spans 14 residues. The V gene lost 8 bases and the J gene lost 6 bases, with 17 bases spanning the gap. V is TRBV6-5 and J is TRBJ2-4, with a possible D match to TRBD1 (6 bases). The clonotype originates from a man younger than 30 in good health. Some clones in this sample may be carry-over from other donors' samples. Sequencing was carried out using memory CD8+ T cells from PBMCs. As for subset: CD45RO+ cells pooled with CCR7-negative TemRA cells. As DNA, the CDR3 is TGTGCCAGCCGAACGCACAGGGAAGGAAACATTCAGTACTTC. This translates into CASRTHREGNIQYF.